The sequence of this T cell receptor (beta chain) was determined in a study of cytomegalovirus exposure and HLA in healthy donors. The assay was immunoSEQ multiplex PCR, and TCRdb's table has in-frame clones only and misses some. The repertoire consists of roughly 100,000 clones, with approximately 90% occurring once and the leading ten covering roughly 4%. Source material: PBMCs. This TCR was recovered from a woman between 18 and 29 years old in good health and CMV-seropositive.

DNA for the CDR3: TGTGCCAGCAGCCGAAATCCGTCCTTTCAAACTACCAAAAACATTCAGTACTTC. Protein product: CASSRNPSFQTTKNIQYF. V gene TRBV7-8 combines with J gene TRBJ2-4; D not certain. Germline V lookup: CDR1 SGHVS, CDR2 FQNEAQ. V was clipped by 5 bases and J by 2 bases, with 22 bases between them. The CDR3 covers 18 residues.